Below are 17 T cell receptor beta chains sequenced from a single sample in a study of T-cell memory formation after mild COVID-19. Each CDR3 protein gets one entry after TCRdb re-called the 5' RACE reads with MiXCR. Of tens of thousands of distinct CDR3 sequences in the sample, 11% to 15% were seen once. The material sequenced was PBMCs or a T cell subset sorted from them (not recorded which). The receptors were sampled from an adult woman who had mild COVID-19 (a few samples of this study predate the infection). Cell type and time point are not known.

This clonotype was detected only once. This chain connects TRBV5-6 to TRBJ1-1; D not certain. The CDR3 has 13 residues. Per germline, CDR1 SGHDT and CDR2 YYEEEE. V was trimmed by 2 bases and J by 8 bases, leaving 13 bases between them. Here the CDR3 DNA reads TGTGCCAGCAGCTTCGGCCGCGGCCAGGAAGCTTTCTTT. Protein sequence: CASSFGRGQEAFF.

This clonotype was detected a few times. The chain combines TRBV11-2 with TRBJ2-3, with D possibly TRBD2 on 5 matching bases. Trimming removed 5 bases at V and 3 bases at J, with 21 bases between. From germline, CDR1 is SGHAT and CDR2 FQNNGV. The CDR3 is made up of 17 amino acids. The CDR3 bases are TGTGCCAGCAGCCAGAACGGCTCTCCCCGAGGGACAGATACGCAGTATTTT. Its translation is CASSQNGSPRGTDTQYF. Full variable domain (rest looked up from reference TRBV11-2 and TRBJ2-3): EAGVAQSPRYKIIEKRQSVAFWCNPISGHATLYWYQQILGQGPKLLIQFQNNGVVDDSQLPKDRFSAERLKGVDSTLKIQPAKLEDSAVYLCASSQNGSPRGTDTQYFGPGTRLTVL.

The gene calls are TRBV20-1 and TRBJ1-2; the match to TRBD1 covers 8 bases. With V trimmed by 5 bases and J by 5 bases, 7 bases remained unmatched. This CDR3 region has 13 residues. Germline CDR1 reads DFQATT; CDR2 reads SNEGSKA (reference sequence). This CDR3 reads CSAPGQGGYGYTF. Here the CDR3 DNA reads TGCAGTGCTCCTGGACAGGGCGGGTATGGCTACACCTTC.

This clonotype was counted many times. The V and J genes are TRBV5-1 and TRBJ2-1; 12 bases align to TRBD2. The CDR3 length is 17 residues. Trimming at V came to 1 base and at J to 6 bases, leaving 8 bases not matched to a gene. Germline V CDR1 and CDR2: SGHRS, YFSETQ. The CDR3 DNA sequence: TGCGCCAGCAGCTTGTCCCCGCTAGCGGGGGGGCGCAATGAGCAGTTCTTC. It codes for CASSLSPLAGGRNEQFF. The whole variable domain, remainder taken from reference TRBV5-1 and TRBJ2-1, is KAGVTQTPRYLIKTRGQQVTLSCSPISGHRSVSWYQQTPGQGLQFLFEYFSETQRNKGNFPGRFSGRQFSNSRSEMNVSTLELGDSALYLCASSLSPLAGGRNEQFFGPGTRLTVL.

This clonotype appeared a few times. The rearrangement joins TRBV9 to TRBJ2-1; TRBD2 matches 8 bases. Germline V gene sequence: CDR1 SGDLS, CDR2 YYNGEE. The CDR3 has 15 amino acids. Unmatched junction bases numbered 6, after V lost 0 bases and J lost 7 bases. CDR3 coding DNA: TGTGCCAGCAGCGTAGCGAGCGGGAGTGGAAATGAGCAGTTCTTC. It codes for CASSVASGSGNEQFF.

The J gene is TRBJ1-1, the V gene TRBV7-9, with 10 bases fitting TRBD1. Germline CDR1 is SEHNR and CDR2 is FQNEAQ (reference sequence). The V gene end was trimmed by 8 bases and the J gene end by 13 bases; junction bases not matched to a gene: 7. The CDR3 extends over 11 amino acids. The DNA for the CDR3 is TGTGCCAGCCGTACCGGGACAGGGGATTTCTTT. Translated: CASRTGTGDFF.

The rearrangement uses TRBV20-1 and TRBJ2-2; D remains ambiguous. Trimming pared 1 base from V and 5 bases from J, leaving 8 bases between. CDR1 is DFQATT and CDR2 is SNEGSKA in the germline V gene (reference sequence). The CDR3 has 13 residues. In DNA form, the CDR3 reads TGCAGTGCTAGAGGTTTTCGGACCGGGGAGCTGTTTTTT. Translating it yields CSARGFRTGELFF.

This clonotype was observed a handful of times. V and J are TRBV29-1 and TRBJ2-7; D is undetermined. V was cut by 7 bases and J by 2 bases, with 18 bases left in between. The length of the CDR3 is 14 residues. CDR1 is SQVTM and CDR2 is ANQGSEA in the germline V gene. The CDR3 is CSAAGFLETYEQYF. The DNA for the CDR3 is TGCAGCGCCGCCGGTTTTCTTGAAACCTACGAGCAGTACTTC.

The gene calls are TRBV5-6 and TRBJ2-1, with no clear D. Germline V gene lookup returns CDR1 SGHDT and CDR2 YYEEEE. V lost 1 base and J 7 bases, leaving 6 bases between the germline ends. This CDR3 region has 12 residues. CDR3 sequence reads: CASSLSGNEQFF. In nucleotides, the CDR3 is TGTGCCAGCAGCTTGTCCGGGAATGAGCAGTTCTTC.

This chain joins TRBV15 and TRBJ2-7; 7 bases line up with TRBD2. The germline gives CDR1 LNHNV, CDR2 YYDKDF (reference sequence). V trimming: 9 bases; J trimming: 0 bases; junction bases outside the gene matches: 8. The CDR3 loop spans 14 amino acids. CDR3 nucleotide sequence: TGTGCCACGGGCGCCGGGAGGAACTCCTACGAGCAGTACTTC. Translation: CATGAGRNSYEQYF.

The chain couples TRBV7-2 to TRBJ2-3; no definite D call. Trimming removed 4 bases at V and 4 bases at J, with 9 bases between. CDR3 length: 13 amino acids. CDR1 and CDR2 from the germline V gene are SGHTA and FQGNSA. Here the CDR3 reads CASSSVGPDTQYF. The DNA for the CDR3 is TGTGCCAGCAGCTCCGTGGGTCCAGATACGCAGTATTTT.

This clonotype appeared a few times. V and J are TRBV6-6 and TRBJ2-7, with 8 bases fitting TRBD1. Germline V gene lookup returns CDR1 MNHNY and CDR2 SVGAGI (reference sequence). V gave up 5 bases and J gave up 2 bases; unmatched junction bases: 8. CDR3 length: 15 amino acids. DNA of the CDR3: TGTGCCAGCAGTGCGGACAGGGACGGAGCCTACGAGCAGTACTTC. Translation gives CASSADRDGAYEQYF.

This clonotype was detected only a few times. The chain is built from TRBV11-2 and TRBJ2-1; D not resolved. V shed 1 base and J shed 7 bases, with 11 bases lying between them. The CDR3 covers 14 residues. Germline V gene sequence: CDR1 SGHAT, CDR2 FQNNGV. The CDR3 nucleotides read TGTGCCAGCAGCTTAGCGGTGGGTTGGAATGAGCAGTTCTTC. This gives the protein CASSLAVGWNEQFF. Full variable domain (rest looked up from reference TRBV11-2 and TRBJ2-1): EAGVAQSPRYKIIEKRQSVAFWCNPISGHATLYWYQQILGQGPKLLIQFQNNGVVDDSQLPKDRFSAERLKGVDSTLKIQPAKLEDSAVYLCASSLAVGWNEQFFGPGTRLTVL.

The chain combines TRBV7-9 with TRBJ2-1, with 11 bases aligning to TRBD2. Per germline, CDR1 SEHNR and CDR2 FQNEAQ (reference sequence). The CDR3 length is 18 residues. V shed 3 bases and J 8 bases; nucleotides not matched to a gene: 15. The CDR3 bases are TGTGCCAGCAGCTTCCCGGAGGTAGCGGGAGGGCCGTTCGATGAGCAGTTCTTC. This codes for CASSFPEVAGGPFDEQFF.

V gene TRBV7-3 combines with J gene TRBJ1-5; D call uncertain. Germline V gives CDR1 SGHTA, CDR2 FQGTGA. This CDR3 has 13 residues. V lost 2 bases, J lost 3 bases, and 5 bases lay in between. The CDR3 is CASSLGDNQPQHF. In DNA, the CDR3 is TGTGCCAGCAGCTTAGGGGACAATCAGCCCCAGCATTTT.

The chain joins TRBV5-4 to TRBJ2-2, with TRBD2 matching 14 bases. CDR3 length equals 16 residues. Germline V lookup: CDR1 SGHNT, CDR2 YYREEE (reference sequence). V lost 4 bases to trimming and J lost 5 bases; unmatched junction nucleotides: 4. The CDR3 DNA reads TGTGCCAGCAGCCCGGGACTAGCGGGAGTTACCGGGGAGCTGTTTTTT. This gives the protein CASSPGLAGVTGELFF.

This clonotype was counted only a few times. DNA for the CDR3: TGCGCCAGCAGCCAAGGCCGGTCCTCAAGCTCCTACGAGCAGTACTTC. This translates into CASSQGRSSSSYEQYF. This rearrangement joins TRBV4-3 to TRBJ2-7; no clear D gene. Per germline, CDR1 LGHNA and CDR2 YSLEER. The CDR3 is 16 amino acids. V lost 1 base, J lost 0 bases, and 13 bases lay in between.